Each of the 18 T cell receptor beta chains below was sequenced from the same sample in a study of cytomegalovirus exposure and HLA in healthy donors. The PCR ran on 60 Vbeta and 13 Jbeta primers. The assay was immunoSEQ multiplex PCR, and TCRdb's table has in-frame clones only and misses some. The sample lists more than 90,000 clones; roughly 66% were seen once. The sample consisted of PBMCs. The origin of the receptors is a woman in her 30s in good health and CMV-seronegative.

This sequence joins TRBV28 and TRBJ1-1; D ambiguous. CDR3 length equals 18 residues. Trimming shortened V by 0 bases and J by 1 base, and 18 bases separated the two germline ends. Germline V CDR1 and CDR2: MDHEN, SYDVKM. Here the CDR3 DNA reads TGTGCCAGCAGTTTATGGGCGGGGTTGACTTTATCGAACACTGAAGCTTTCTTT. It translates to CASSLWAGLTLSNTEAFF. The full variable domain, rest sourced from reference TRBV28 and TRBJ1-1, is DVKVTQSSRYLVKRTGEKVFLECVQDMDHENMFWYRQDPGLGLRLIYFSYDVKMKEKGDIPEGYSVSREKKERFSLILESASTNQTSMYLCASSLWAGLTLSNTEAFFGQGTRLTVV.

Regarding this clone: Other nucleotide sequences in the sample specify the same CDR3. CDR3: CASSLNTGELFF. CDR3 coding DNA: TGTGCCAGCAGTCTGAACACCGGGGAGCTGTTTTTT. V is TRBV11-3 and J is TRBJ2-2; D unclear. Trimming took off 6 bases at V and 1 base at J, with 3 bases between the two ends. The CDR3 consists of 12 residues. The germline V gene has CDR1 SGHNT and CDR2 YENEEA.

The CDR3 bases are TGCGCCAGCAGCCAAACGGAGGCTAACTATGGCTACACCTTC. This encodes CASSQTEANYGYTF. The V gene is TRBV4-1, the J gene TRBJ1-2, with D unclear. The CDR3 spans 14 residues. CDR1 is MGHRA, CDR2 YSYEKL, per germline. The V gene lost 2 bases and the J gene lost 0 bases, with 7 bases spanning the gap.

The chain combines TRBV28 with TRBJ2-5, with TRBD2 matching 16 bases. Germline V gene data show CDR1 as MDHEN and CDR2 as SYDVKM. This CDR3 contains 17 residues. Germline trimming cut 2 bases from V and 6 bases from J; bases unmatched to any gene: 6. The CDR3 coding sequence is TGTGCCAGCAGTTTAACCGGGACTAGCGGGAGGGGAAAGACCCAGTACTTC. Translated: CASSLTGTSGRGKTQYF.

This chain uses TRBV28 with TRBJ2-5; a weak D match, TRBD2 (5 bases). Trimming took off 5 bases at V and 2 bases at J, with 15 bases between the two ends. The CDR3 consists of 15 residues. The V gene's germline CDR1 is MDHEN and CDR2 SYDVKM. CDR3 sequence (DNA): TGTGCCAGCAGTCCCGGACTCGGTGGGCAAGAGACCCAGTACTTC. It is translated as CASSPGLGGQETQYF.

CDR3 region: CASTTYGHSGNTIYF. In DNA form, the CDR3 reads TGTGCCAGTACGACTTACGGCCACTCTGGAAACACCATATATTTT. The chain is built from TRBV28 and TRBJ1-3; the D is unclear. CDR3 length: 15 residues. Trimming stripped 9 bases from V and 0 bases from J, with 15 bases between. Germline CDR1 reads MDHEN; CDR2 reads SYDVKM. Filled out from reference TRBV28 and TRBJ1-3, the complete variable domain reads DVKVTQSSRYLVKRTGEKVFLECVQDMDHENMFWYRQDPGLGLRLIYFSYDVKMKEKGDIPEGYSVSREKKERFSLILESASTNQTSMYLCASTTYGHSGNTIYFGEGSWLTVV.

This chain joins TRBV12-5 and TRBJ2-1, with TRBD2 matching over 9 bases. V shed 2 bases, J shed 4 bases, and the junction held 24 bases outside the gene matches. The CDR3 is made up of 22 amino acids. Germline V CDR1 and CDR2: LGHNT, FRNRAP. CDR3 protein: CASGLSSTGGGSGSLFYNEQFF. For the CDR3, the DNA is TGTGCTAGTGGTTTGTCATCCACGGGAGGTGGTAGCGGGAGTCTCTTTTACAATGAGCAGTTCTTC.

The CDR3 bases are TGTGCCAGCAGTTATCCTGGCCAGCAGTACTTC. Amino acid sequence: CASSYPGQQYF. The rearrangement links TRBV6-5 to TRBJ2-7, with no clear D. The germline CDR1 and CDR2 sequences are MNHEY and SVGAGI. Between the trimmed V and J ends, which lost 3 bases and 8 bases, there was a span of 8 bases. The CDR3 is 11 residues long.

This clone appeared a single time. This chain connects TRBV6-1 to TRBJ2-2; D may be TRBD1 (7 bases). This CDR3 has 15 residues. CDR1 is MNHNS, CDR2 SASEGT, per germline. The ends were cut back, 2 bases at V and 1 base at J, with 8 bases in the middle. CDR3 loop: CASSEQGGNTGELFF. DNA of the CDR3: TGTGCCAGCAGTGAACAGGGGGGGAACACCGGGGAGCTGTTTTTT.

The rearrangement links TRBV30 to TRBJ1-1; 9 bases fit TRBD1. In germline, CDR1 is GTSNPN, CDR2 SVGIG (reference sequence). The trim removed 1 base at V and 1 base at J, leaving 1 base unmatched. The CDR3 spans 14 residues. This CDR3 reads CAWSGQGGNTEAFF. The CDR3 nucleotides read TGTGCCTGGAGTGGACAGGGGGGGAACACTGAAGCTTTCTTT.

The rearrangement uses TRBV18 and TRBJ1-1; TRBD1 is a possible D gene (6 bases). This CDR3 region has 12 residues. The V gene's germline CDR1 is KGHSH and CDR2 LQKENI. Deletions cut 4 bases from V and 6 bases from J, with 9 bases between. Here the CDR3 DNA reads TGTGCCAGCTCACTCACAGGGCCTGAAGCTTTCTTT. Protein product: CASSLTGPEAFF.

The J gene is TRBJ2-5, the V gene TRBV6-1, with TRBD2 identical over 12 bases. Germline V gene lookup returns CDR1 MNHNS and CDR2 SASEGT. Trimming cost V 5 bases and J 5 bases; bases outside gene matches: 6. This CDR3 has 15 residues. CDR3 sequence: CASSWTSGIGETQYF. The CDR3, as DNA: TGTGCCAGCAGTTGGACTAGCGGGATTGGGGAGACCCAGTACTTC.

This clone was detected only a few times. V usage is TRBV4-1 and J usage is TRBJ2-7, with TRBD2 matching over 12 bases. Germline loops: CDR1 MGHRA, CDR2 YSYEKL. The CDR3 sequence is 16 residues long. V shed 2 bases, J shed 4 bases, and the junction held 6 bases outside the gene matches. The CDR3 sequence is CASSQPTSGSNYEQYF. The CDR3 DNA sequence: TGCGCCAGCAGCCAACCGACTAGCGGGAGTAATTACGAGCAGTACTTC.

This clone was found a few times. The chain employs TRBV28 and TRBJ1-3, with D possibly being TRBD1 (5 bases). CDR1 and CDR2 from the germline V gene are MDHEN and SYDVKM. This CDR3 has 14 residues. Trimming pared 3 bases from V and 2 bases from J, leaving 8 bases between. For the CDR3, the DNA is TGTGCCAGCAGTTTGACGGGGGCTGGAAACACCATATATTTT. Its translation is CASSLTGAGNTIYF.

This chain links TRBV7-2 with TRBJ2-2, with 7 bases lining up with TRBD2. This CDR3 is built from 16 residues. V lost 5 bases, J lost 0 bases, and 6 bases stayed unmatched. Germline V gives CDR1 SGHTA, CDR2 FQGNSA. Written as DNA, the CDR3 is TGTGCCAGCAGCAGACCGGGACTACCGAACACCGGGGAGCTGTTTTTT. Its protein is CASSRPGLPNTGELFF.

This clone was detected once. V and J are TRBV5-1 and TRBJ1-2; D gene unclear. V was clipped by 1 base and J by 5 bases, with 9 bases between them. The CDR3 spans 13 residues. CDR1 and CDR2 from the germline V gene are SGHRS and YFSETQ. CDR3 nucleotide sequence: TGCGCCAGCAGCTTGACACCTGAATATGGCTACACCTTC. Protein product: CASSLTPEYGYTF.

The CDR3 region has the DNA TGTGCCAGCTCACAAGGACTAGCAGAAACTGAGCAGTTCTTC. Residues: CASSQGLAETEQFF. V is TRBV18 and J is TRBJ2-1; TRBD2 aligns across 8 bases. The CDR3 sequence is 14 residues long. V shed 4 bases, J shed 9 bases, and the junction held 8 bases outside the gene matches. The V gene's germline CDR1 is KGHSH and CDR2 LQKENI.

The chain is built from TRBV7-8 and TRBJ2-1; a possible D gene is TRBD2 (5 bases). The CDR3 covers 17 residues. Trimming took 8 bases from V and 1 from J, leaving 21 bases between them. Germline CDR1 reads SGHVS; CDR2 reads FQNEAQ. Written as DNA, the CDR3 is TGTGCCAGCGGCTCGCAAGAGGGATCACCGTCCTACAATGAGCAGTTCTTC. It is translated as CASGSQEGSPSYNEQFF. Together with reference TRBV7-8 and TRBJ2-1, the CDR3 gives the full variable domain: GAGVSQSPRYKVAKRGQDVALRCDPISGHVSLFWYQQALGQGPEFLTYFQNEAQLDKSGLPSDRFFAERPEGSVSTLKIQRTQQEDSAVYLCASGSQEGSPSYNEQFFGPGTRLTVL.